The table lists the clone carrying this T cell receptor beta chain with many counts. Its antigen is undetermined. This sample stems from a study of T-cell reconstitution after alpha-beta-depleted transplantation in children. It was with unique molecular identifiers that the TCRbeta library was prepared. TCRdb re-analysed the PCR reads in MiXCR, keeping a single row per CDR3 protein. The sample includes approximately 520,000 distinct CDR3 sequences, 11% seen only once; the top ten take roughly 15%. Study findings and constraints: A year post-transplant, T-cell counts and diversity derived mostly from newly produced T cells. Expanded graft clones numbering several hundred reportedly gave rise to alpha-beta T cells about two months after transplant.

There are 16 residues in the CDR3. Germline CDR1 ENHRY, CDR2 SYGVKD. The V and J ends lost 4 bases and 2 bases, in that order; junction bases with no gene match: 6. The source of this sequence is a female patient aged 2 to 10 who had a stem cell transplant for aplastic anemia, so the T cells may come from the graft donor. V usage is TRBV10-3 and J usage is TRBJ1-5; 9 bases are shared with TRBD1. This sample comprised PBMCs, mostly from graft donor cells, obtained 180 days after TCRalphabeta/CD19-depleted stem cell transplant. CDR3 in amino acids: CAISASDRGGNQPQHF. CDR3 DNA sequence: TGTGCCATCAGTGCCTCCGACAGGGGGGGCAATCAGCCCCAGCATTTT.